This entry lists 16 T cell receptor beta chains sequenced from one sample in a study of shared clonotypes between healthy human individuals. TCRdb's table, derived via immunoSEQ multiplex PCR, lists solely in-frame clones and lacks some. The repertoire holds about 2 million clones, with about 95% as singletons. Naive CD8 cells comprised CD45RO-negative, CCR7-positively selected cells, excluding terminally differentiated effector memory CD45RA+ cells. The sample consisted of naive CD8+ T cells sorted from blood. Receptors originate from a man between 18 and 29 years old in good health.

The V gene is TRBV7-9, the J gene TRBJ1-1; no firm D call. The CDR3 sequence is 11 residues long. Trimming stripped 2 bases from V and 8 bases from J, with 6 bases between. CDR1 and CDR2 (germline): SEHNR, FQNEAQ (reference sequence). This chain's CDR3 is CASSLNLEAFF. CDR3 bases: TGTGCCAGCAGCTTAAACCTGGAAGCTTTCTTT.

The chain carries TRBV4-1 and TRBJ2-7; TRBD1 might be the D (6 bases). Germline V CDR1 and CDR2: MGHRA, YSYEKL. V was cut by 3 bases and J by 4 bases, with 16 bases left in between. CDR3 size: 15 residues. The CDR3 sequence is CASSQVSGAGYEQYF. The CDR3 DNA reads TGCGCCAGCAGCCAGGTCTCAGGGGCTGGATACGAGCAGTACTTC.

With respect to this clone: The identical CDR3 is also encoded by other nucleotide sequences in the sample. This chain links TRBV9 with TRBJ2-1, with TRBD2 matching over 8 bases. Germline loops: CDR1 SGDLS, CDR2 YYNGEE. V was pared by 4 bases and J by 7 bases, with 7 bases of the junction left unmatched. The CDR3 runs to 14 residues. As DNA, the CDR3 is TGTGCCAGCAGCTCGAGCGGGGGCTTGAATGAGCAGTTCTTC. Protein product: CASSSSGGLNEQFF.

The chain couples TRBV7-8 to TRBJ2-7; 7 positions match TRBD2. Losses at the gene ends were 2 bases for V and 4 bases for J; bases not matched to a gene: 14. The germline V gene encodes CDR1 SGHVS and CDR2 FQNEAQ. CDR3 length: 17 residues. This chain's CDR3 is CASSLIPLGGGDYEQYF. In DNA, the CDR3 is TGTGCCAGCAGCTTAATCCCGCTGGGGGGGGGAGATTACGAGCAGTACTTC.

This clone occurred once. The rearrangement links TRBV13 to TRBJ2-7; 9 bases line up with TRBD2. This CDR3 is built from 15 residues. V was pared by 3 bases and J by 5 bases, with 8 bases of the junction left unmatched. Germline V CDR1 and CDR2: PRHDT, FYEKMQ (reference sequence). The CDR3 spells CASSLTGLAGNEQYF. In DNA, the CDR3 is TGTGCCAGCAGCTTGACAGGCCTAGCGGGAAACGAGCAGTACTTC. The complete variable domain, with remaining parts taken from reference TRBV13 and TRBJ2-7, reads AAGVIQSPRHLIKEKRETATLKCYPIPRHDTVYWYQQGPGQDPQFLISFYEKMQSDKGSIPDRFSAQQFSDYHSELNMSSLELGDSALYFCASSLTGLAGNEQYFGPGTRLTVT.

The genes are TRBV6-6 and TRBJ2-7; 10 bases align to TRBD2. There are 15 residues in the CDR3. From germline, CDR1 is MNHNY and CDR2 SVGAGI (reference sequence). The junction had 8 bases not matched to a gene; V was cut back by 6 bases and J by 3 bases. The CDR3 coding sequence is TGTGCCAGCAGCTCCCCACTAGCGGGGATCTACGAGCAGTACTTC. Its translation: CASSSPLAGIYEQYF.

Of note for this clone: In the same sample, other DNA sequences code for this CDR3. This chain connects TRBV5-6 to TRBJ2-7; no clear D. The V gene's germline CDR1 is SGHDT and CDR2 YYEEEE. V lost 0 bases and J lost 0, with 7 bases in between. This CDR3 contains 14 residues. This CDR3 reads CASSLGQASYEQYF. Here the CDR3 DNA reads TGTGCCAGCAGCTTGGGGCAGGCCTCCTACGAGCAGTACTTC.

The rearrangement uses TRBV2 and TRBJ2-1; 12 bases are a match to TRBD2. V shed 5 bases and J 6 bases; nucleotides not matched to a gene: 5. CDR1 SNHLY and CDR2 FYNNEI come from the germline V gene. The CDR3 spans 15 residues. In DNA form, the CDR3 reads TGTGCCAGCAGTCCACTAGCGGGAGGTGTCAATGAGCAGTTCTTC. Amino acid sequence: CASSPLAGGVNEQFF.

The V and J genes are TRBV28 and TRBJ1-2; 10 bases map to TRBD1. Germline CDR1 reads MDHEN; CDR2 reads SYDVKM. There are 15 residues in the CDR3. V lost 10 bases and J lost 1; bases outside the gene matches: 9. CDR3: CATSGQGEDNYGYTF. The DNA for the CDR3 is TGTGCCACCTCCGGACAGGGGGAGGATAACTATGGCTACACCTTC.

V usage is TRBV10-2 and J usage is TRBJ2-1; the match to TRBD2 covers 9 bases. V lost 9 bases and J lost 7; bases outside the gene matches: 10. From germline, CDR1 is WSHSY and CDR2 SAAADI. This CDR3 has 14 residues. This CDR3 reads CASALAGRDNEQFF. The CDR3, as DNA: TGCGCCAGTGCACTAGCGGGCCGCGATAATGAGCAGTTCTTC.

This chain joins TRBV19 and TRBJ1-5; D is ambiguous. The CDR3 has 12 amino acids. Per the germline V gene, CDR1 is LNHDA and CDR2 is SQIVND (reference sequence). Trimming shortened V by 5 bases and J by 6 bases, and 8 bases separated the two germline ends. The CDR3, as DNA: TGTGCCAGTAGTTGGGAAGCTCAGCCCCAGCATTTT. This encodes CASSWEAQPQHF.

This clone was seen once. The chain couples TRBV19 to TRBJ2-1; D perhaps matches TRBD1 (5 bases). Trimming cost V 5 bases and J 4 bases, with 9 bases left between them. CDR3 length: 13 amino acids. Germline CDR1 LNHDA, CDR2 SQIVND (reference sequence). The CDR3 region is CASSATEYNEQFF. CDR3 bases: TGTGCCAGTAGTGCGACAGAGTACAATGAGCAGTTCTTC.

The rearrangement links TRBV5-1 to TRBJ2-7; 13 nucleotides match TRBD2. This CDR3 has 17 residues. The V gene's germline CDR1 is SGHRS and CDR2 YFSETQ. V shed 0 bases, J shed 5 bases, and the junction held 8 bases outside the gene matches. DNA for the CDR3: TGCGCCAGCAGCTTGGACGGACTAGCGGGAGAGACGGACGAGCAGTACTTC. Encoded protein: CASSLDGLAGETDEQYF.

This clone occurred once. The V and J genes are TRBV7-2 and TRBJ2-7; 10 nucleotides align to TRBD1. Germline CDR1 reads SGHTA; CDR2 reads FQGNSA. V shed 8 bases, J shed 5 bases, and the junction held 9 bases outside the gene matches. The CDR3 has 14 amino acids. Here the CDR3 reads CASGTGTGVDEQYF. The CDR3 nucleotides read TGTGCCAGCGGAACCGGGACAGGGGTGGACGAGCAGTACTTC.

The V gene is TRBV4-2, the J gene TRBJ1-2, with TRBD1 matching 8 bases. J gave up 3 bases and V 6 bases, and 15 bases lay outside the gene matches. The CDR3 is 17 amino acids. Germline assignment: CDR1 LGHNA and CDR2 YNFKEQ. The CDR3 spells CASRPPLGQGWDYGYTF. The DNA of the CDR3 is TGTGCCAGCAGACCTCCCCTAGGACAGGGATGGGACTATGGCTACACCTTC.

The J gene is TRBJ2-5, the V gene TRBV19; tentatively, D is TRBD2 (6 bases). CDR1 is LNHDA, CDR2 SQIVND, per germline (reference sequence). The CDR3 consists of 18 residues. The V gene lost 2 bases and the J gene lost 0 bases, with 19 bases spanning the gap. CDR3 residues: CASSITGAGWTYQETQYF. The DNA of the CDR3 is TGTGCCAGTAGTATAACAGGCGCGGGATGGACTTACCAAGAGACCCAGTACTTC.